This T cell receptor (beta chain) was found in a study of blood T cells in healthy people across ages. This clonotype occurred a few times. The authors ran a second PCR of roughly 6 to 11 cycles using a sample-barcoded 5' primer and a J-beta primer mix. TCRdb ran MiXCR on the 5' RACE reads and lists one entry per CDR3 protein. The table includes about 290,000 distinct CDR3 sequences, around 27% detected once. CDR3 length: 13 amino acids. In germline, CDR1 is SGHDT, CDR2 YYEEEE. Trimming took off 4 bases at V and 4 bases at J, with 9 bases between the two ends. Material: blood. The TCR sequence derives from a woman in her sixties or seventies in good health. The chain links TRBV5-6 to TRBJ1-5; a possible D gene is TRBD1 (6 bases). CDR3 bases: TGTGCCAGCAGCGTCCAGGGGAATCAGCCCCAGCATTTT. Translating it yields CASSVQGNQPQHF.